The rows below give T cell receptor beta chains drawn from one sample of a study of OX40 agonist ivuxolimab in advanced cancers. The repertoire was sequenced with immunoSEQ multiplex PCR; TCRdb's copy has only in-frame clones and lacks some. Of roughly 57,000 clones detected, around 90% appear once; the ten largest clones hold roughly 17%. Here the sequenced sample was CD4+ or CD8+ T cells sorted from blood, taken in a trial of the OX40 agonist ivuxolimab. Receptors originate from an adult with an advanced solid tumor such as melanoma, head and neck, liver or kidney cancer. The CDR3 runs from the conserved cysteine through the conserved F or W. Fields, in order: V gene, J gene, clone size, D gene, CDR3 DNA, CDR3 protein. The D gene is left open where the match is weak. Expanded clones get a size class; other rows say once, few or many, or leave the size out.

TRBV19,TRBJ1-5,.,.,TGTGCCAGCAAAGCCGGAGGAGGGTACTATCAGCCCCAGCATTTT,CASKAGGGYYQPQHF
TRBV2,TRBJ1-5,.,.,TGTGCCAGCAACCCTCAGTATAGCAATCAGCCCCAGCATTTT,CASNPQYSNQPQHF
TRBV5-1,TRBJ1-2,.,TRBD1,TGCGCCAGCAGCTTGGGGGGGACAGGAAGTAATGGCTACACCTTC,CASSLGGTGSNGYTF
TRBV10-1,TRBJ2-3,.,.,TGCGCCAGCAGTGAACGAGCGGCCGACACAGATACGCAGTATTTT,CASSERAADTDTQYF
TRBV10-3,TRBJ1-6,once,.,TGTGCCATCAGCGGGAATGGGACGGTTAATTCACCCCTCCACTTT,CAISGNGTVNSPLHF
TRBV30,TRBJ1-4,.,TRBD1,TGTGCCTGGAGCTCCACAGGACAGGCGACGGGAAAACTGTTTTTT,CAWSSTGQATGKLFF
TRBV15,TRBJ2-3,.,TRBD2,TGTGCCACCAGCAGAGGGGGGGGGAAATGGGGCACAGATACGCAGTATTTT,CATSRGGGKWGTDTQYF
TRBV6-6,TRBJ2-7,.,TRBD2,TGTGCCAGCAACCCGGGGGGGACCTACGAGCAGTACTTC,CASNPGGTYEQYF
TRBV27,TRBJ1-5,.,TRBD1,TGTGCCAGCAGGCGTGACCGGGACAGTAGCAATCAGCCCCAGCATTTT,CASRRDRDSSNQPQHF
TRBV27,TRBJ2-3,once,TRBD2,TGTGCCAGCAGTTTCAGCGGGAGGGCAAATACGCAGTATTTT,CASSFSGRANTQYF
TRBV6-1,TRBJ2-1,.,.,TGTGCCAGCAGGGCGCCGGCTGAGCAGTTCTTC,CASRAPAEQFF
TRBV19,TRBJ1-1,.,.,TGTGCCAGTATGGCTAACAGAGGGGGCACTGAAGCTTTCTTT,CASMANRGGTEAFF
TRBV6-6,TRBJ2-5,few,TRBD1,TGTGCCAGCAGTTACGGTCAACAGGGGCTCCAAGAGACCCAGTACTTC,CASSYGQQGLQETQYF
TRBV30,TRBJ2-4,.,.,TGTGCCTGGAGTGGGCAGGGGAAAAACATTCAGTACTTC,CAWSGQGKNIQYF
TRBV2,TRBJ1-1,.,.,TGTGCCAGCAGTGAAATTTTGCCGGACACTGAAGCTTTCTTT,CASSEILPDTEAFF
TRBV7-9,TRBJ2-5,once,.,TGTGCCAGCAGCTTAATCGGGAATGGAGAGACCCAGTACTTC,CASSLIGNGETQYF
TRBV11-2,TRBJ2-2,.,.,TGTGCCAGCAGTTCGGACAACACGAACACCGGGGAGCTGTTTTTT,CASSSDNTNTGELFF
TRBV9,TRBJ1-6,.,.,TGTGCCAGCAGCGTAGCCGGCTTCGCAGGGTTTGGTTCACCCCTCCACTTT,CASSVAGFAGFGSPLHF
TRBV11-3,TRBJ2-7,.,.,TGTGCCAGCAGCGACAGACGAGATTCTCACGAGCAGTACTTC,CASSDRRDSHEQYF
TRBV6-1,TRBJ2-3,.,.,TGTGCCAGCAGTAGGGGACTTGGCCCAGATACGCAGTATTTT,CASSRGLGPDTQYF
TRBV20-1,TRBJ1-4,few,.,TGCAGTGCTAGCCTGACGAAGAGACTGTTTTTT,CSASLTKRLFF
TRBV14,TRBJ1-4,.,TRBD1,TGTGCCAGCAGCCAAATCGGCAGGGGGCGAACTAATGAAAAACTGTTTTTT,CASSQIGRGRTNEKLFF
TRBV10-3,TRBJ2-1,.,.,TGTGCCATCAGTCCGGCAGGAAGCTCCTACAATGAGCAGTTCTTC,CAISPAGSSYNEQFF
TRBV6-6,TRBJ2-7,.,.,TGTGCCAGCAGTTACGTTGGGGGTCTCAAGGAGGAGTACTTC,CASSYVGGLKEEYF
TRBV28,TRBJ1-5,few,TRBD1,TGTGCCAGCAGGTGGACAGGCCTCAATCAGCCCCAGCATTTT,CASRWTGLNQPQHF
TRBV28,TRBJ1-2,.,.,TGTGCCAGCCTGGGGGACCGGCCTGGCTACACCTTC,CASLGDRPGYTF
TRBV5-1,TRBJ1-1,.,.,TGCGCCAGCAGTCGGCAGGGCGGGGGGGACACTGAAGCTTTCTTT,CASSRQGGGDTEAFF
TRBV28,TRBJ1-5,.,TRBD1,TGTGCCAGCAGCCCAATTTCTTTCGACAGGGGCGGCCAGCCCCAGCATTTT,CASSPISFDRGGQPQHF
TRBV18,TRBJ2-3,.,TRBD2,TGTGCCAGCTCATCATGGACTAGCGGGAGGGCTACGGGGTCCACAGATACGCAGTATTTT,CASSSWTSGRATGSTDTQYF
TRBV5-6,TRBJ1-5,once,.,TGTGCCAGCAGCCACAGCGGGGGGCAGCCCCAGCATTTT,CASSHSGGQPQHF
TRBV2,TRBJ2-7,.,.,TGTGCCAGCAAAATAAGTTACGAGCAGTACTTC,CASKISYEQYF
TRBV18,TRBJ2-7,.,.,TGTGCCAGCTCACCGTTTACGGGACACAAGAGCTCCTACGAGCAGTACTTC,CASSPFTGHKSSYEQYF
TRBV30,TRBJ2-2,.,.,TGTGCCTGGAGTGTTAACACCGGGGAGCTGTTTTTT,CAWSVNTGELFF
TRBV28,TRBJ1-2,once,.,TGTGCCAGCAGTTTTTGGGGGGCAGGGGATGGCTACACCTTC,CASSFWGAGDGYTF
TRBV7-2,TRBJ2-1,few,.,TGTGCCAGCAGCTTAGCGACTCACAATGAGCAGTTCTTC,CASSLATHNEQFF
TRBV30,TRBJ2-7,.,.,TGTGCCTGGAGCCCAGGGCTCCACGAGCAGTACTTC,CAWSPGLHEQYF
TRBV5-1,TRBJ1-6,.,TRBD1,TGCGCCAGCAGCTTGGCTGGACAGGGGCGTTCACCCCTCCACTTT,CASSLAGQGRSPLHF
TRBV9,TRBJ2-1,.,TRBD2,TGTGCCAGCAGCCCCCGGCTAGCGGGACGCGATGAGCAGTTCTTC,CASSPRLAGRDEQFF
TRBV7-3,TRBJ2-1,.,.,TGTGCCAGCAGCTTATCCAATGAGCAGTTCTTC,CASSLSNEQFF
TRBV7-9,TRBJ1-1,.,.,TGTGCCAGCAGCGAACAGGGCAGGACTGAAGCTTTCTTT,CASSEQGRTEAFF
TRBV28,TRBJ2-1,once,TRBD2,TGTGCCAGCAGTCCCCGGGGGTGGGGGCTAGCGGGAGTGTATTTTAGGAATGAGCAGTTCTTC,CASSPRGWGLAGVYFRNEQFF
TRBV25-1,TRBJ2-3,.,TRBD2,TGTGCCAGCAGTGGAGGAGCGGGAGGCACAGATACGCAGTATTTT,CASSGGAGGTDTQYF
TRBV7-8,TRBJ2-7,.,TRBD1,TGTGCCAGCAGCGGAACCGGGACAGGGAAATACGAGCAGTACTTC,CASSGTGTGKYEQYF
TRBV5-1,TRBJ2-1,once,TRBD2,TGCGCCAGCAGCGGACCCGGGACTAGCGGGAGGGCCTGGGATGAGCAGTTCTTC,CASSGPGTSGRAWDEQFF
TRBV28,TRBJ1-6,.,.,TGTGCCAGCGGGGGAGGAGGCAGTTATTCACCCCTCCACTTT,CASGGGGSYSPLHF
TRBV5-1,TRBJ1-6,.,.,TGCGCCAGCAGCTTGGACAGGGCCACGGATTCACCCCTCCACTTT,CASSLDRATDSPLHF
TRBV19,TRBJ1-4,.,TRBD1,TGTGCCAGTAGTAGGACCGGGACAGGAGGGGAAAAACTGTTTTTT,CASSRTGTGGEKLFF
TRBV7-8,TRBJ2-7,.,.,TGTGCCAGCAGCTTAGCACATTCCTCCTACGAGCAGTACTTC,CASSLAHSSYEQYF
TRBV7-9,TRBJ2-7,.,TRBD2,TGTGCCAGCAGCTTAGCTCAACTAGCGGGAGGGAACGAGCAGTACTTC,CASSLAQLAGGNEQYF
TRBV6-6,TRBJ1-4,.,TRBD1,TGTGCCAGCAGTTACTCAGGGGGCGGAGGCGAAAAACTGTTTTTT,CASSYSGGGGEKLFF
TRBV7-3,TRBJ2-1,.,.,TGTGCCAGCAGCTTAGGACAGTACAATGAGCAGTTCTTC,CASSLGQYNEQFF
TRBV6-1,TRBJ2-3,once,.,TGTGCCAGCAGTGCGCAGGGGGATACGCAGTATTTT,CASSAQGDTQYF
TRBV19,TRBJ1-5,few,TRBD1,TGTGCCAGTAGTATGGCGACAGGGGATATTCAGCCCCAGCATTTT,CASSMATGDIQPQHF
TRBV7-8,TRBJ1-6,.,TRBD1,TGTGCCAGCAGCCCCTTGGGACAGTATAATTCACCCCTCCACTTT,CASSPLGQYNSPLHF
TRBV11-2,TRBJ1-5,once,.,TGTGCCAGCAGCTTGGGTCCAAGCAATCAGCCCCAGCATTTT,CASSLGPSNQPQHF
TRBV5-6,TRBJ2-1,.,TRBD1,TGTGCCAGCAGCTGGACCCCGGGACAGATGAATGAGCAGTTCTTC,CASSWTPGQMNEQFF
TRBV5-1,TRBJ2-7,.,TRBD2,TGCGCCAGCAGCCCTGCGGGGCGGGGGTCCTACGAGCAGTACTTC,CASSPAGRGSYEQYF
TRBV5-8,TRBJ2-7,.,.,TGTGCCAGCAGCTTGGGGCCATTCAGCTCCTACGAGCAGTACTTC,CASSLGPFSSYEQYF
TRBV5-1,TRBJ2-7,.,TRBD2,TGCGCCAGCAGACTGGACTTCGGGGGGGAGCAGTACTTC,CASRLDFGGEQYF